The T cell receptor beta chain described here comes from a study of T-cell reconstitution after alpha-beta-depleted transplantation in children. Notes on this clonotype: Its antigen is as yet unknown.

Findings and limits, study-wide: Approximately two months post-transplant, alpha-beta T cells reportedly originated from several hundred expanded graft clones.

Per the germline V gene, CDR1 is MNHNS and CDR2 is SASEGT. The V end lost 4 bases, the J end lost 0 bases, and 17 bases lay between the germline ends. This CDR3 contains 17 residues. For TCRbeta, the library was prepared with unique molecular identifiers. TCRdb reanalysed the PCR reads using MiXCR and keeps one entry per CDR3 protein. The table lists about 510,000 distinct CDR3 sequences, 10% to 12% of them singletons. The source material was PBMCs, mostly from graft donor cells, sampled 180 days after TCRalphabeta/CD19-depleted stem cell transplant. The TCR comes from a female patient between 2 and 15 years old who had a stem cell transplant for aplastic anemia, so the T cells may come from the graft donor. The chain has TRBV6-1 and TRBJ2-3, with D unclear. The DNA for the CDR3 is TGTGCCAGCAGTGCGGCCCGTCGGTACGCAAGCACAGATACGCAGTATTTT. Translation gives CASSAARRYASTDTQYF.